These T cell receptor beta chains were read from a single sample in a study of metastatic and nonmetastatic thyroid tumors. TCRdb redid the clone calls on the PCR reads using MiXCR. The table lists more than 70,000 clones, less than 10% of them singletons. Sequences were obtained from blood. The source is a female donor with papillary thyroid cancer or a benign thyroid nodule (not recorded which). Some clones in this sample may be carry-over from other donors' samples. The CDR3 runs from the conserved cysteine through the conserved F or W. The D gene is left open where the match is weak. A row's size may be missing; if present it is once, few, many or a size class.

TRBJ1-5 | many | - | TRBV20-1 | CSASNESGGNQPQHF | TGCAGTGCTAGTAATGAGTCGGGGGGCAATCAGCCCCAGCATTTT
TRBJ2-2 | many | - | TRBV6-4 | CASSDGATGELFF | TGTGCCAGCAGTGACGGGGCGACCGGGGAGCTGTTTTTT
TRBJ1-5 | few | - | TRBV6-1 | CASSQGRIGQPQHF | TGTGCCAGCAGCCAAGGAAGAATCGGGCAGCCCCAGCATTTT
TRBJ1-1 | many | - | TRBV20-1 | CSARDPWRGNTEAFF | TGCAGTGCTAGAGATCCGTGGAGGGGGAACACTGAAGCTTTCTTT
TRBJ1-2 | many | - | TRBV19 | CASSMGRVDYGYTF | TGTGCCAGTAGTATGGGACGCGTCGACTATGGCTACACCTTC
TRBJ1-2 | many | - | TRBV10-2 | CASSESRRALGGYTF | TGCGCCAGCAGTGAGTCGAGGAGGGCCCTCGGCGGCTACACCTTC
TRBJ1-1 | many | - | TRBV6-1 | CASSKTGARGTEAFF | TGTGCCAGCAGTAAGACCGGGGCTAGAGGGACTGAAGCTTTCTTT
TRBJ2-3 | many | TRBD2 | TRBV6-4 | CASSDGGGTSDTQYF | TGTGCCAGCAGTGACGGCGGGGGGACTTCGGATACGCAGTATTTT
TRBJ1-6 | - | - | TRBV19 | CASSPQNSPLHF | TGTGCCAGTAGTCCACAAAATTCACCCCTCCACTTT
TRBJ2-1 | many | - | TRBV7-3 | CASSLGVTDNEQFF | TGTGCCAGCAGCTTGGGGGTAACGGACAATGAGCAGTTCTTC
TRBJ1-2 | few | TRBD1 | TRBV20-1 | CSANYRDRGSGYTF | TGCAGTGCCAACTATCGGGACAGGGGAAGTGGCTACACCTTC
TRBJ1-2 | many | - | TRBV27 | CASSFSGPGDGYTF | TGTGCCAGCAGTTTTTCAGGACCTGGAGATGGCTACACCTTC
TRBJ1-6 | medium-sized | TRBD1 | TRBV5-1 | CASSLVGQVNSPLHF | TGCGCCAGCAGCTTGGTGGGACAGGTGAATTCACCCCTCCACTTT
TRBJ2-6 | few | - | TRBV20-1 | CSARETGTGANVLTF | TGCAGTGCTAGAGAGACGGGGACGGGGGCCAACGTCCTGACTTTC
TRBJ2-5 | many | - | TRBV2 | CASSRDTFQGETQYF | TGTGCCAGCAGCCGAGACACCTTCCAGGGCGAGACCCAGTACTTC
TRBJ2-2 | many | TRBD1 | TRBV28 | CASSPSGQGAPELFF | TGTGCCAGCAGTCCCTCGGGACAGGGGGCTCCAGAGCTGTTTTTT
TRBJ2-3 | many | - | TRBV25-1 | CASSELRKAGEPDTQYF | TGTGCCAGCAGTGAATTGCGCAAAGCAGGGGAGCCAGATACGCAGTATTTT
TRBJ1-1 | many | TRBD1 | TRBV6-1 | CASSRDRGSPEAFF | TGTGCCAGCAGCCGCGACAGGGGCAGCCCTGAAGCTTTCTTT
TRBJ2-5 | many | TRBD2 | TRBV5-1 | CASSPGTISQETQYF | TGCGCCAGCAGCCCAGGGACTATCTCCCAAGAGACCCAGTACTTC
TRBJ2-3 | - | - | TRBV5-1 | CASSENWGDTQYF | TGCGCCAGCAGTGAAAACTGGGGGGATACGCAGTATTTT
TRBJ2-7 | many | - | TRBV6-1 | CASRWADGAYEQYF | TGTGCCAGCAGGTGGGCCGACGGAGCCTACGAGCAGTACTTC
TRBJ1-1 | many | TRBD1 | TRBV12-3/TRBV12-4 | CASSRRQGREAFF | TGTGCCAGCAGTCGACGACAGGGGAGAGAAGCTTTCTTT
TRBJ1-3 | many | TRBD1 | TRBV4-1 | CASSQEAARDRGSGNTIYF | TGCGCCAGCAGCCAAGAAGCAGCTCGGGACAGGGGATCTGGAAACACCATATATTTT
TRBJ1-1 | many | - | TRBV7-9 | CASSARDGLNTEAFF | TGTGCCAGCAGTGCCAGGGACGGCTTGAACACTGAAGCTTTCTTT
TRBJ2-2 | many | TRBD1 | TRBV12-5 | CASGFGGQGVPGELFF | TGTGCTAGTGGTTTTGGGGGACAGGGGGTCCCCGGGGAGCTGTTTTTT
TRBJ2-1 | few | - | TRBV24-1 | CATSDLSLGGGGSSYNEQFF | TGTGCCACCAGTGATCTCTCTTTAGGAGGGGGCGGAAGCTCCTACAATGAGCAGTTCTTC
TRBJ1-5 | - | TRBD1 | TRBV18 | CASSPGDRDQPQHF | TGTGCCAGCTCACCGGGGGACAGGGACCAGCCCCAGCATTTT
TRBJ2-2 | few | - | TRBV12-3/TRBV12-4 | CASSPVVSGGELFF | TGTGCCAGCAGTCCCGTGGTCTCGGGCGGGGAGCTGTTTTTT
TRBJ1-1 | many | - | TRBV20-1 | CSATDGGNTEAFF | TGCAGTGCTACAGACGGGGGGAACACTGAAGCTTTCTTT